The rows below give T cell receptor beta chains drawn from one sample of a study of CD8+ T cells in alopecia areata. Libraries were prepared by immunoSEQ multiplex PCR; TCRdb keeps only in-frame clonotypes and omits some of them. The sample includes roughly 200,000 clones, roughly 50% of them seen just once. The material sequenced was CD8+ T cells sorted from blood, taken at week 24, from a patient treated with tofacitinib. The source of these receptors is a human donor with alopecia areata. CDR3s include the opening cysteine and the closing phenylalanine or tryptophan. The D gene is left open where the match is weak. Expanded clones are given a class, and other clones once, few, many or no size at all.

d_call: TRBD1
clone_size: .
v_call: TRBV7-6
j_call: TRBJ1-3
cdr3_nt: TGTGCCAGCAGCTCGGGACAGGGGAACTCTGGAAACACCATATATTTT
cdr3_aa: CASSSGQGNSGNTIYF

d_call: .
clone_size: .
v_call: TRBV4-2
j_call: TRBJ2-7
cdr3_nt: TGTGCCAGCAGCCTACTGGACAGTGAGAACCCCTACGAGCAGTACTTC
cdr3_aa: CASSLLDSENPYEQYF

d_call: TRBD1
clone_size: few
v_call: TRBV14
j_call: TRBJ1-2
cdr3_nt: TGTGCCAGCAGCTTAACCGCCGGGACAGGGAATGGCTACACCTTC
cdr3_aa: CASSLTAGTGNGYTF

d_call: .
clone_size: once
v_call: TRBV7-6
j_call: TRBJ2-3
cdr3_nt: TGTGCCAGCAGCTTAGACGGCGGGGATACGCAGTATTTT
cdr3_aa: CASSLDGGDTQYF

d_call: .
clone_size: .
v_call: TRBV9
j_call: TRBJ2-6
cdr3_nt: TGTGCCAGCAGCGTAGGGTCCACTGGGGCCAACGTCCTGACTTTC
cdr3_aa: CASSVGSTGANVLTF

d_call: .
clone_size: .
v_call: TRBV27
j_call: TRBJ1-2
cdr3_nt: TGTGCCAGCAGCCCAGACGGAAACTATGGCTACACCTTC
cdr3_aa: CASSPDGNYGYTF

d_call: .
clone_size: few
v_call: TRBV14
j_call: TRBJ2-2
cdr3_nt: TGTGCCAGCAGCCCAAGGGTTGCCGGGGAGCTGTTTTTT
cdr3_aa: CASSPRVAGELFF

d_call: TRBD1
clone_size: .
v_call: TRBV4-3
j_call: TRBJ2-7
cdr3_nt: TGCGCCAGCAGCCAAGAACAGGGGACCTACGAGCAGTACTTC
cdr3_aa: CASSQEQGTYEQYF

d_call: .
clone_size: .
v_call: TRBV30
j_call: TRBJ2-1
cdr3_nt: TGTGCCTGGAGGTCTCCGGGGCGGGATGAGCAGTTCTTC
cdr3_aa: CAWRSPGRDEQFF

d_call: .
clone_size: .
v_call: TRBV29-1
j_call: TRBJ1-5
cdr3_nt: TGCAGCGTTGAGGACGGGTACAATCAGCCCCAGCATTTT
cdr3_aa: CSVEDGYNQPQHF

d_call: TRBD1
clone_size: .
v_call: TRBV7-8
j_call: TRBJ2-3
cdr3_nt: TGTGCCAGCAGCTTAGCGGCAGGGGGCTTTAATTTACCAGATACGCAGTATTTT
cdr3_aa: CASSLAAGGFNLPDTQYF

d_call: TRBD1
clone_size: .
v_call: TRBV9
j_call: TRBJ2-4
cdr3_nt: TGTGCCAGCAGCGGGAGACAGGGGGCGACCAAAAACATTCAGTACTTC
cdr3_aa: CASSGRQGATKNIQYF

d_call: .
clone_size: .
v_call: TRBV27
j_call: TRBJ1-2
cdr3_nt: TGTGCCAGCAGCCTCTCACCCCTCTATGGCTACACCTTC
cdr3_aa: CASSLSPLYGYTF

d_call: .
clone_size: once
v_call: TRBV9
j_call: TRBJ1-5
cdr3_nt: TGTGCCAGCAGCGTAGAAGGGGACGGTCAGCCCCAGCATTTT
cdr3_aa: CASSVEGDGQPQHF

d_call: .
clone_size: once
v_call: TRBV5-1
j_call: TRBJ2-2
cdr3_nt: TGCGCCAGCAGCTTTTCCGGGAACACCGGGGAGCTGTTTTTT
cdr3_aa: CASSFSGNTGELFF

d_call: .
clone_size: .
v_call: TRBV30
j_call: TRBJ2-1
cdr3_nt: TGTGCCTGGACTAATGGGGGGCACAATGAGCAGTTCTTC
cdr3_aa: CAWTNGGHNEQFF

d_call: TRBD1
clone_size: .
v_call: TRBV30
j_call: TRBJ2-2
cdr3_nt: TGTGCCTGGAGTCCCGGGACAGGGGACGGGGAGCTGTTTTTT
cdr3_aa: CAWSPGTGDGELFF

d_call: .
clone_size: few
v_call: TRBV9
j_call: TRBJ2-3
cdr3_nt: TGTGCCAGCAGCGCGGGGACCCGCACAGATACGCAGTATTTT
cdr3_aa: CASSAGTRTDTQYF

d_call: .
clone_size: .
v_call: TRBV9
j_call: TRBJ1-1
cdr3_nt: TGTGCCAGCAGCCCCAGGGTCTGGACTGAAGCTTTCTTT
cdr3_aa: CASSPRVWTEAFF

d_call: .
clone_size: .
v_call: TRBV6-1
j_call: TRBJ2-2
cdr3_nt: TGTGCCAGCAGTGAATTATTACTAGCGAACACCGGGGAGCTGTTTTTT
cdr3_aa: CASSELLLANTGELFF

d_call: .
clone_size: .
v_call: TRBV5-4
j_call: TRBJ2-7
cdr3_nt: TGTGCCAGCAGCTTTGACGAGCAGTACTTC
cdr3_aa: CASSFDEQYF

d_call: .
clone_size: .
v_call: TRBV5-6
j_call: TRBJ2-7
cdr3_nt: TGTGCCAGCGGGGGCACGGAATCCTCCTACGAGCAGTACTTC
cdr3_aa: CASGGTESSYEQYF

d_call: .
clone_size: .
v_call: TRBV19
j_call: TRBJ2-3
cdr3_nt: TGTGCCAGTAGTATGAACAGGTTCACAGATACGCAGTATTTT
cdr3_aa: CASSMNRFTDTQYF

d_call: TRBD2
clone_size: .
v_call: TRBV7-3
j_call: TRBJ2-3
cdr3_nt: TGTGCCAGCAGCCCCGGGACTAGAACAGATACGCAGTATTTT
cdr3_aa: CASSPGTRTDTQYF

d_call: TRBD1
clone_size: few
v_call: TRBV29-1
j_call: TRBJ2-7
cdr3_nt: TGCAGCGTTGTTGCTGGGACAGACCACTACGAGCAGTACTTC
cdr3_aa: CSVVAGTDHYEQYF

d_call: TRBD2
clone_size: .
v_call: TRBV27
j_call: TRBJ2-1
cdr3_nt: TGTGCCAGCAGTTTGTTGACTAGCGGGGGTCAATTGGAGCAGTTCTTC
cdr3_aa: CASSLLTSGGQLEQFF

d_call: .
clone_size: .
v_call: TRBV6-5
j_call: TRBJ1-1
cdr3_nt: TGTGCCAGCAGCTACACCGACGGTACTGAAGCTTTCTTT
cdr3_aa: CASSYTDGTEAFF

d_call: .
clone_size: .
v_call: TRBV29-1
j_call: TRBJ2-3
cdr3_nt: TGCAGCGTTGACACTTTGGGGGGATTGGACCCAGATACGCAGTATTTT
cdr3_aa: CSVDTLGGLDPDTQYF

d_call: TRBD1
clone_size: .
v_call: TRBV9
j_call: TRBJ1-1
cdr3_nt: TGTGCCAGCAGCCAGGGACAGTCCATGAACACTGAAGCTTTCTTT
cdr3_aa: CASSQGQSMNTEAFF

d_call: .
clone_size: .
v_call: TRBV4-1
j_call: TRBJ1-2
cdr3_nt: TGCGCCAGCAGCCAAGATCCAGAGGGATACGGCTACACCTTC
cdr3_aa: CASSQDPEGYGYTF

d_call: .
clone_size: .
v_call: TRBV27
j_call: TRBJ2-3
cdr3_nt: TGTGCCAGCAGTTTGTTGGGGGCAGGGAGCAATGCAGATACGCAGTATTTT
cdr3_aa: CASSLLGAGSNADTQYF

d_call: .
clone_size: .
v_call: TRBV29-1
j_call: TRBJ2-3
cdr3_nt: TGCAGCGCGGAGGGTGGGGGGCCTGATACGCAGTATTTT
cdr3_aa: CSAEGGGPDTQYF

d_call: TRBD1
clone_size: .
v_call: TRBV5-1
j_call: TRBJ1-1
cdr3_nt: TGCGCCAGCAGCACCAGCGGGACAGGGTCCCCTGAAGCTTTCTTT
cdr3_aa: CASSTSGTGSPEAFF

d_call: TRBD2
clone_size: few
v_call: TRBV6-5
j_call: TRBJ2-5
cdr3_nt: TGTGCCAGCAGTTACCCCACGGGAGGTCAAGAGACCCAGTACTTC
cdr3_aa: CASSYPTGGQETQYF

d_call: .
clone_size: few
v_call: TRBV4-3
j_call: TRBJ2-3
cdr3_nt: TGCGCCAGCAGCCAAGATCGTAATAGTAATACGCAGTATTTT
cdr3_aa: CASSQDRNSNTQYF

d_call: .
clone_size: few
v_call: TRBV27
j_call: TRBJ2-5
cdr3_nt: TGTGCCAGCAGTCTCGGGGATTTAGAGACCCAGTACTTC
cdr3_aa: CASSLGDLETQYF

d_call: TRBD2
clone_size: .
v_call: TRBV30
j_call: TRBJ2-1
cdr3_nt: TGTGCCTGGAGTGGCGGACTAGCGGAGTACAATGAGCAGTTCTTC
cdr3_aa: CAWSGGLAEYNEQFF

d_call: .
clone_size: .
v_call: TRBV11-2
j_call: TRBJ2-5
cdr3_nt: TGTGCCAGCACCCTAGGGTACCAGACCCAGTACTTC
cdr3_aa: CASTLGYQTQYF

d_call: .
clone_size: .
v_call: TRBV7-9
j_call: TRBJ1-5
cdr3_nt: TGTGCCAGCAGCCACTCGACAGAACCTTATCAGCCCCAGCATTTT
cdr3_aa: CASSHSTEPYQPQHF

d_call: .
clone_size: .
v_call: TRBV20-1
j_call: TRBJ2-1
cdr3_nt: TGCAGTGCGGAAGACAGGAATGAGCAGTTCTTC
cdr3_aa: CSAEDRNEQFF

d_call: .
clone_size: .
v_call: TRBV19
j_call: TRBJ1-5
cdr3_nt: TGTGCCAGTAGTATAGATCCGAGGCAGCCCCAGCATTTT
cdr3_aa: CASSIDPRQPQHF